Each of the 10 T cell receptor beta chains below was sequenced from the same sample in a study of T cells in Graves' hyperthyroidism and ophthalmopathy. Authors of the study amplified TCR beta CDR3 regions from RNA transcripts. The primer set for the first-round RT-PCR of the TCR CDR3 was HTBI. Each CDR3 protein is one row after TCRdb ran MiXCR on the multiplex PCR reads. The top ten hold around 30% of the sample, which has approximately 260,000 distinct CDR3 sequences, 12% to 15% seen once. Sequenced material: blood. The source is a woman between 50 and 59 years old with Graves' hyperthyroidism that later progressed to Graves' ophthalmopathy.

The chain has TRBV5-6 and TRBJ1-2; TRBD1 might be the D (5 bases). Trimming took 3 bases from V and 8 from J, leaving 11 bases between them. Germline CDR1 SGHDT, CDR2 YYEEEE. The CDR3 sequence is 12 residues long. The CDR3 reads CASSWGWVGYTF. CDR3 in DNA: TGTGCCAGCAGCTGGGGCTGGGTAGGCTACACCTTC.

This clonotype was counted many times. One end of the junction does not line up with germline, which may come from a read error. J is TRBJ2-5 and V is TRBV6-1, with D perhaps given as TRBD1 or TRBD2 (5 bases each). From germline, CDR1 is MNHNS and CDR2 SASEGT. The CDR3 loop spans 11 amino acids. CDR3 sequence reads: CEGSGPETQYF. CDR3 sequence (DNA): TGCGAGGGGAGCGGACCGGAGACCCAGTACTTC.

This clonotype was seen at least ten times. The rearrangement uses TRBV29-1 and TRBJ1-1; a weak D match, TRBD1 (5 bases). The CDR3 runs to 11 residues. V was pared by 8 bases and J by 7 bases, with 14 bases between. Germline values: CDR1 SQVTM, CDR2 ANQGSEA. Here the CDR3 reads CSSAGTGEAFF. Written as DNA, the CDR3 is TGCAGCAGTGCAGGGACCGGTGAAGCTTTCTTT.

The chain employs TRBV10-3 and TRBJ2-2; no clear D. This CDR3 comprises 13 residues. V was shortened by 5 bases and J by 2 bases, with 6 bases between the two germline ends. Germline V gene sequence: CDR1 ENHRY, CDR2 SYGVKD. CDR3 DNA: TGTGCCATCAGTTCCACCAACACCGGGGAGCTGTTTTTT. Protein: CAISSTNTGELFF.

The table lists this clonotype with many counts. The chain's CDR3 is CASSLRRGNYGYTF. The CDR3 DNA is TGCGCCAGCAGCTTACGGAGGGGTAACTATGGCTACACCTTC. V and J are TRBV5-1 and TRBJ1-2, with a tentative D call TRBD1 (5 bases). The CDR3 covers 14 residues. Trimming left V 2 bases short and J 1 base short, with 9 bases between. CDR1 is SGHRS, CDR2 YFSETQ, per germline.

This clonotype has ten or more counts. CDR3 residues: CASSFSGTGIYGYTF. The CDR3 DNA reads TGTGCCAGCAGTTTCTCCGGGACAGGGATCTATGGCTACACCTTC. The chain couples TRBV27 to TRBJ1-2; 9 positions agree with TRBD1. The ends lost 3 bases at V and 4 bases at J; junction bases unmatched: 6. The germline V gene encodes CDR1 MNHEY and CDR2 SMNVEV (reference sequence). This CDR3 has 15 amino acids.

The rearrangement links TRBV19 to TRBJ2-1; D uncertain. The CDR3 sequence is 15 residues long. Trimming cost V 3 bases and J 8 bases, with 17 bases left between them. Germline V gene data show CDR1 as LNHDA and CDR2 as SQIVND (reference sequence). The CDR3 loop reads CASSISHRKNDEQFF. Here the CDR3 DNA reads TGTGCCAGTAGTATTTCGCATAGGAAAAACGATGAGCAGTTCTTC.

The genes are TRBV4-1 and TRBJ2-3; D uncertain. The CDR3 is 14 residues long. With 0 bases removed from V and 0 bases from J, the gap between germline ends came to 4 bases. Looked up from germline, CDR1 is MGHRA and CDR2 is YSYEKL. The CDR3 nucleotides are TGCGCCAGCAGCCAAGAAAGGAGCACAGATACGCAGTATTTT. Protein product: CASSQERSTDTQYF.

V usage is TRBV20-1 and J usage is TRBJ2-2; perhaps TRBD1 as D (5 bases). Germline V CDR1 and CDR2: DFQATT, SNEGSKA (reference sequence). The CDR3 sequence is 14 residues long. DNA of the CDR3: TGCAGGATAGACAGCAGATCCAACACCGGGGAGCTGTTTTTT. Translated, it gives CRIDSRSNTGELFF.

This clonotype was observed many times. The chain uses TRBV24-1 and TRBJ2-2, with 9 nucleotides matching TRBD1. Looked up from germline, CDR1 is KGHDR and CDR2 is SFDVKD. With 9 bases clipped from V and 5 bases from J, the junction kept 6 bases outside the gene matches. CDR3 length: 14 residues. The DNA of the CDR3 is TGTGCCACCGGGGGACAGGGTAGAACCGGGGAGCTGTTTTTT. It translates to CATGGQGRTGELFF.